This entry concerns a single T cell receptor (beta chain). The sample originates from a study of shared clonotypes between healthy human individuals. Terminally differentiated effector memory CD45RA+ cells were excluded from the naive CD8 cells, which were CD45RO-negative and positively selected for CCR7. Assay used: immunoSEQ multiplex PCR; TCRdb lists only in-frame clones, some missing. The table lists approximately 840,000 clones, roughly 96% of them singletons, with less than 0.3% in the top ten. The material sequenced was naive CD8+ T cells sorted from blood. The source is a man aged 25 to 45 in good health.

CDR3 protein: CASRGYNEQFF. In DNA, the CDR3 is TGCGCCAGCAGGGGTTACAATGAGCAGTTCTTC. This chain connects TRBV10-1 to TRBJ2-1; D not resolved. Germline values: CDR1 WNHNN, CDR2 SYGVQD (reference sequence). This CDR3 comprises 11 residues. The germline V and J ends were trimmed by 6 bases and 4 bases, with 4 bases remaining between them.